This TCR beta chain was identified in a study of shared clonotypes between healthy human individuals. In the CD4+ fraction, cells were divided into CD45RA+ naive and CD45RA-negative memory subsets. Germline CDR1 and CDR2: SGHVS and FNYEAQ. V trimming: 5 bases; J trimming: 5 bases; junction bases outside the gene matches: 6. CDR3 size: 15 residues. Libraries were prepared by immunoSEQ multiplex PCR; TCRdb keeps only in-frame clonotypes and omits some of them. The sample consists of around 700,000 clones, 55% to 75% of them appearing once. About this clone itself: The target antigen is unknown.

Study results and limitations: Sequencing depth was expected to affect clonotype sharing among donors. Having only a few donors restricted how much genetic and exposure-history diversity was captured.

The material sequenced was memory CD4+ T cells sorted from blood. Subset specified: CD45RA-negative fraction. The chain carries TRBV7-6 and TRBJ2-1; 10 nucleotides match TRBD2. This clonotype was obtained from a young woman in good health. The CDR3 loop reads CASSTWTSGHNEQFF. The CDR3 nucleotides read TGTGCCAGCAGCACATGGACTAGCGGACACAATGAGCAGTTCTTC.